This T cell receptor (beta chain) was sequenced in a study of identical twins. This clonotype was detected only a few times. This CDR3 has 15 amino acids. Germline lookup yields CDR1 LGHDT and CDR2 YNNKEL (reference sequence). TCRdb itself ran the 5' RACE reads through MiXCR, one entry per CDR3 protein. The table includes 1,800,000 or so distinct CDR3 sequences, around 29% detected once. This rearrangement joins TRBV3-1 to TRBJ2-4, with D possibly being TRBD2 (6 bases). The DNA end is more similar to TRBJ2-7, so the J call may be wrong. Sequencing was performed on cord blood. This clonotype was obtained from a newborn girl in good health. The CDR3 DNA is TGTGCCAGCAGCCAATCGGGGACTCTCTCCTACGAGCAGTACTTC. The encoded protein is CASSQSGTLSYEQYF.